A selection of T cell receptor beta chains follows, all from one sample in a study of T-cell reconstitution after alpha-beta-depleted transplantation in children. From the PCR reads, TCRdb called clonotypes with MiXCR, one entry per CDR3 protein. The sample lists around 580,000 distinct CDR3 sequences, 27% occurring once. The source material was PBMCs, sampled before TCRalphabeta/CD19-depleted stem cell transplant. The receptors were gathered from a boy under two years old with Wiskott-Aldrich syndrome, due to receive a stem cell transplant. The CDR3 runs from the conserved cysteine through the conserved F or W. A D gene is named only where the DNA matches it firmly. The listing skips clone size in some rows; elsewhere it reads once, few, many or a size class.

j_call | d_call | clone_size | v_call | cdr3_nt | cdr3_aa
TRBJ2-1 | - | - | TRBV10-2 | TGCGCCAGCAGGAGAGGGGCAGACTCCTACAATGAGCAGTTCTTC | CASRRGADSYNEQFF
TRBJ2-2 | - | - | TRBV5-1 | TGCGCCAGCAGCTTGGCTAGCAGGGACACCGGGGAGCTGTTTTTT | CASSLASRDTGELFF
TRBJ1-2 | TRBD1 | few | TRBV5-8 | TGTGCCAGCAGCTTGCGACAGGGTCAGAGAGGCTACACCTTC | CASSLRQGQRGYTF
TRBJ2-5 | - | - | TRBV15 | TGTGCCACCAGCAGAGATTTCGGCGGGTCGGGGGAGACCCAGTACTTC | CATSRDFGGSGETQYF
TRBJ2-5 | - | few | TRBV14 | TGTGCCAGCAGCCTACGACAGACCCAAGAGACCCAGTACTTC | CASSLRQTQETQYF
TRBJ2-2 | - | few | TRBV9 | TGTGCCAGCAGCGTGACAGAGACCGGGGAGCTGTTTTTT | CASSVTETGELFF
TRBJ1-2 | - | few | TRBV9 | TGTGCCAGCAGCGGGTTCGGTCGTGCTAACTATGGCTACACCTTC | CASSGFGRANYGYTF
TRBJ1-1 | TRBD1 | - | TRBV18 | TGTGCCAGCTCAACCCTGGGACAGGGCCCCCTTAACACTGAAGCTTTCTTT | CASSTLGQGPLNTEAFF
TRBJ2-1 | - | few | TRBV20-1 | TGCAGTGCTAGGAGGATCAATGAGCAGTTCTTC | CSARRINEQFF
TRBJ2-2 | - | - | TRBV20-1 | TGCAGTGCTAGTTTCTCCGACCCGTTCGGGGAGCTGTTTTTT | CSASFSDPFGELFF
TRBJ2-5 | - | - | TRBV29-1 | TGCAGCGTGCAACCCTCCTCCCAGACCCAGTACTTC | CSVQPSSQTQYF
TRBJ2-5 | - | - | TRBV2 | TGTGCCAGCAGTGTTCGCGGGGAGACCCAGTACTTC | CASSVRGETQYF
TRBJ2-1 | - | few | TRBV24-1 | TGTGCCACCAGTGATTTGGGGCTACCTCACAATGAGCAGTTCTTC | CATSDLGLPHNEQFF
TRBJ1-2 | - | few | TRBV10-3 | TGTGCCATCAGTGAGGGCAGGGGTTTTGGAGGCTACACCTTC | CAISEGRGFGGYTF
TRBJ1-3 | - | - | TRBV2 | TGTGCCAGCAGACTGGGGGCGAGGTCTGGAAACACCATATATTTT | CASRLGARSGNTIYF
TRBJ2-1 | - | - | TRBV10-3 | TGTGCCATCAGTGACGGGGGAAAGGGGCAGTTCTTC | CAISDGGKGQFF
TRBJ1-3 | - | few | TRBV15 | TGTGCCACCAGCAGAGATAACCTCCGAAACACCATATATTTT | CATSRDNLRNTIYF
TRBJ1-2 | - | few | TRBV28 | TGTGCCAGCAGTCTTCTTTTTGGGGGTCCCAACTATGGCTACACCTTC | CASSLLFGGPNYGYTF
TRBJ1-1 | - | few | TRBV12-3/TRBV12-4 | TGTGCCAGCAGAGGACAGAGGAACACTGAAGCTTTCTTT | CASRGQRNTEAFF
TRBJ2-1 | TRBD2 | few | TRBV27 | TGTGCCAGCAGCCTCCAGCGGGAGAGGGGCTACAATGAGCAGTTCTTC | CASSLQRERGYNEQFF
TRBJ2-5 | TRBD2 | - | TRBV20-1 | TGCAGTGCTAGAGGCCTAGCGGCCCAAGAGACCCAGTACTTC | CSARGLAAQETQYF
TRBJ2-2 | - | few | TRBV6-1 | TGTGCCAGCACCCTGTGGCCGGATACCGGGGAGCTGTTTTTT | CASTLWPDTGELFF
TRBJ1-4 | TRBD1 | - | TRBV7-6 | TGTGCCAGCAGCCCCAGGGGGGGTCGGGAAAAACTGTTTTTT | CASSPRGGREKLFF
TRBJ2-7 | TRBD2 | - | TRBV7-2 | TGTGCCAGCAGCCGATGGACTAGCAGCTACGAGCAGTACTTC | CASSRWTSSYEQYF
TRBJ2-1 | - | - | TRBV24-1 | TGTGCCACCAGTGATCCCGGGACAAGAGTTCCCTATGAGCAGTTCTTC | CATSDPGTRVPYEQFF
TRBJ2-2 | - | few | TRBV12-3/TRBV12-4 | TGTGCCAGCAGTACCCAGCCCGGGGAGCTGTTTTTT | CASSTQPGELFF
TRBJ2-5 | - | few | TRBV5-1 | TGCGCCAGCAGCTTGTCGGTGGGAATCCAAGAGACCCAGTACTTC | CASSLSVGIQETQYF
TRBJ1-2 | - | - | TRBV20-1 | TGCAGTGCTAGTCTTCGTGGGAACTATGGCTACACCTTC | CSASLRGNYGYTF
TRBJ2-5 | - | few | TRBV4-2 | TGTGCCAGCAGCCCCTTATCCTTCTCCGGGGCTCAAGAGACCCAGTACTTC | CASSPLSFSGAQETQYF
TRBJ1-3 | - | few | TRBV5-6 | TGTGCCAGCAGCTCCCGGGGGCTAGGAAACACCATATATTTT | CASSSRGLGNTIYF
TRBJ2-7 | TRBD2 | - | TRBV12-3/TRBV12-4 | TGTGCCAGCAGGGGGGGGGTAGCGGGAGAGGGCGAGCAGTACTTC | CASRGGVAGEGEQYF
TRBJ2-2 | TRBD1 | - | TRBV29-1 | TGCAGCGTTTCGCACAGGGGTAACACCGGGGAGCTGTTTTTT | CSVSHRGNTGELFF
TRBJ2-7 | - | - | TRBV5-1 | TGCGCCAGCAGCTTGTCTAACAGGGTTCGCGAGCAGTACTTC | CASSLSNRVREQYF
TRBJ1-3 | - | many | TRBV12-3/TRBV12-4 | TGTGCCAGCAGCTTAACATCTGGAAACACCATATATTTT | CASSLTSGNTIYF
TRBJ2-5 | - | - | TRBV27 | TGTGCCAGCAGTTCCCAACCTCTAGCGCCCTACCAAGAGACCCAGTACTTC | CASSSQPLAPYQETQYF
TRBJ2-1 | TRBD2 | - | TRBV7-9 | TGTGCCAGCAGCAGGGGGGGACTAGCGTCCTCCTACAATGAGCAGTTCTTC | CASSRGGLASSYNEQFF
TRBJ1-3 | - | - | TRBV5-1 | TGCGCCAGCAGCTTGAGATCCGGACGCCCCGGGACTGGAAACACCATATATTTT | CASSLRSGRPGTGNTIYF
TRBJ2-6 | - | few | TRBV27 | TGTGCCAGCAGCGGTTTGGCTGGGGCCAACGTCCTGACTTTC | CASSGLAGANVLTF
TRBJ2-1 | TRBD2 | few | TRBV10-1 | TGCGCCAGCAGTGATTTAACTAGCGGGCACAATGAGCAGTTCTTC | CASSDLTSGHNEQFF
TRBJ2-7 | TRBD2 | - | TRBV12-3/TRBV12-4 | TGTGCCAGCAGGACTAGCGGGAGGTTGGGCGAGCAGTACTTC | CASRTSGRLGEQYF
TRBJ1-2 | - | - | TRBV5-6 | TGTGCCAGCAGCTACCGGACCGAAAAGGACTACGGCTACACCTTC | CASSYRTEKDYGYTF
TRBJ2-7 | TRBD1 | - | TRBV29-1 | TGCAGCGTTGAAGATCGGCTCGGGACAGGGGACTACGAGCAGTACTTC | CSVEDRLGTGDYEQYF
TRBJ2-3 | - | few | TRBV10-3 | TGTGCCATCAAGGGCCTGGGGACGCAGTATTTT | CAIKGLGTQYF
TRBJ1-2 | - | - | TRBV12-3/TRBV12-4 | TGTGCCAGCAGTTTCGGGGCAGGGCGCTATGGCTACACCTTC | CASSFGAGRYGYTF
TRBJ2-3 | - | few | TRBV5-1 | TGCGCCAGCAGAACCAGGTCTGACACAGATACGCAGTATTTT | CASRTRSDTDTQYF
TRBJ1-6 | - | - | TRBV3-1 | TGTGCCAGCAGCCTAGAGGGGGGGGTGGTTTCACCCCTCCACTTT | CASSLEGGVVSPLHF
TRBJ2-3 | - | - | TRBV5-1 | TGCGCCAGCTCCGGAGCGGATTACGGGACAGATACGCAGTATTTT | CASSGADYGTDTQYF
TRBJ2-1 | TRBD1 | - | TRBV20-1 | TGCAGTGCGCCGACCGGGACAGATTACAATGAGCAGTTCTTC | CSAPTGTDYNEQFF
TRBJ1-2 | - | - | TRBV3-1 | TGTGCCAGCAGCTCCCTACCGGTCGGGAGGGCTAACTATGGCTACACCTTC | CASSSLPVGRANYGYTF